The clone carrying this T cell receptor (beta chain) was detected only a few times. These data belong to a study of cytomegalovirus exposure and HLA in healthy donors. This CDR3 is built from 15 residues. The germline CDR1 and CDR2 sequences are SGDLS and YYNGEE. V lost 0 bases to trimming and J lost 0 bases, with 7 bases between them. Both 60 Vbeta primers and 13 Jbeta primers went into the PCR. The table came from immunoSEQ multiplex PCR; TCRdb's copy has only in-frame clones and leaves some out. The table has approximately 90,000 clones, around 77% seen once. This chain joins TRBV9 and TRBJ2-1; TRBD1 might be the D (5 bases). Sequencing was carried out using PBMCs. The origin of this receptor is a man aged 40-49 years in good health and CMV-seronegative. The CDR3 DNA reads as TGTGCCAGCAGCGTAGAAGACAGCTCCTACAATGAGCAGTTCTTC. This translates into CASSVEDSSYNEQFF.